This record concerns one T cell receptor beta chain sequence. What it binds is unknown. The data are from a study of blood T cells in healthy people across ages. General study results and limits: Long-lived donors had more naive CD4+ cells and higher diversity than aged donors.

A second roughly 6 to 11 cycle PCR used barcoded and J-beta primers. One entry per CDR3 protein, called by TCRdb with MiXCR from the 5' RACE reads. The table shows 1,100,000 or so distinct CDR3 sequences, with more than 40% occurring only once. The clonotype originates from an older woman in good health. Sequenced: blood.

The CDR3 protein is CASSRQVLNNEQFF. The CDR3 DNA sequence: TGCGCCAGCAGCCGACAGGTACTAAACAATGAGCAGTTCTTC. The rearrangement links TRBV5-1 to TRBJ2-1; perhaps TRBD1 as D (6 bases). CDR3 length equals 14 residues. The V end was cut by 4 bases, the J end by 5 bases, with 13 bases between. Per germline, CDR1 SGHRS and CDR2 YFSETQ.